Below are 21 T cell receptor beta chains sequenced from a single sample in a study of cytomegalovirus exposure and HLA in healthy donors. This PCR relied on a set of 60 Vbeta primers and 13 Jbeta primers. Clones were sequenced by immunoSEQ multiplex PCR, and TCRdb holds only the in-frame ones, with some missing. The data show roughly 130,000 clones, around 77% seen once. Sequencing was performed on PBMCs. Every receptor here comes from a man between 18 and 35 years old in good health and CMV-seronegative.

The V gene is TRBV6-6, the J gene TRBJ2-2; D is perhaps TRBD1 (5 bases). Germline V gene lookup returns CDR1 MNHNY and CDR2 SVGAGI (reference sequence). The CDR3 covers 16 residues. The germline V and J ends were trimmed by 0 bases and 3 bases, with 11 bases remaining between them. The CDR3 here is CASSYSKGADTGELFF. The DNA of the CDR3 is TGTGCCAGCAGTTACTCGAAAGGGGCGGACACCGGGGAGCTGTTTTTT.

The V gene is TRBV6-5, the J gene TRBJ2-1, with 9 bases matching TRBD1. CDR1 is MNHEY and CDR2 is SVGAGI in the germline V gene. Trimming cost V 4 bases and J 7 bases; bases outside gene matches: 2. CDR3 size: 13 residues. CDR3 in DNA: TGTGCCAGCAGTTGGGACAGGGTAAATGAGCAGTTCTTC. The encoded protein is CASSWDRVNEQFF.

The chain combines TRBV6-1 with TRBJ2-7, with 8 bases identical to TRBD2. The CDR3 length is 14 residues. V dropped 8 bases and J dropped 6; count of bases not matched to a gene: 12. Germline CDR1 is MNHNS and CDR2 is SASEGT. CDR3 residues: CASRGGRWSFEQYF. DNA for the CDR3: TGTGCCAGCCGGGGGGGACGGTGGTCTTTCGAGCAGTACTTC.

The chain is built from TRBV27 and TRBJ2-7, with no clear D. V lost 4 bases, J lost 7 bases, and 14 bases lay in between. This CDR3 is built from 13 residues. Germline V gene data show CDR1 as MNHEY and CDR2 as SMNVEV (reference sequence). The CDR3 is CASSSTIPKEQYF. The CDR3 DNA reads as TGTGCCAGCAGTTCGACAATCCCTAAAGAGCAGTACTTC.

The chain links TRBV5-4 to TRBJ1-2; 7 nucleotides align to TRBD1. Germline CDR1 SGHNT, CDR2 YYREEE (reference sequence). CDR3 size: 16 residues. V lost 4 bases to trimming and J lost 2 bases; unmatched junction nucleotides: 11. CDR3 region: CASSIGRQGLNYGYTF. CDR3 nucleotides: TGTGCCAGCAGCATAGGACGACAGGGCCTAAACTATGGCTACACCTTC.

This chain connects TRBV7-9 to TRBJ2-2, with 8 nucleotides matching TRBD1. V lost 5 bases to trimming and J lost 2 bases; unmatched junction nucleotides: 10. The germline gives CDR1 SEHNR, CDR2 FQNEAQ (reference sequence). CDR3 length equals 17 residues. CDR3 amino acids: CASSPRDRKANTGELFF. DNA for the CDR3: TGTGCCAGCAGCCCCCGGGACAGGAAAGCAAACACCGGGGAGCTGTTTTTT. The full variable domain, its missing parts supplied by reference TRBV7-9 and TRBJ2-2, is DTGVSQNPRHKITKRGQNVTFRCDPISEHNRLYWYRQTLGQGPEFLTYFQNEAQLEKSRLLSDRFSAERPKGSFSTLEIQRTEQGDSAMYLCASSPRDRKANTGELFFGEGSRLTVL.

V and J are TRBV7-3 and TRBJ1-2; perhaps TRBD1 as D (6 bases). There are 16 residues in the CDR3. The germline gives CDR1 SGHTA, CDR2 FQGTGA. With 1 base removed from V and 0 bases from J, the gap between germline ends came to 12 bases. The CDR3 sequence is CASSLRGGGTNYGYTF. Here the CDR3 DNA reads TGTGCCAGCAGCTTAAGGGGGGGCGGTACTAACTATGGCTACACCTTC.

V usage is TRBV10-3 and J usage is TRBJ2-7, with 10 bases aligning to TRBD1. The CDR3 covers 14 residues. V shed 3 bases and J 6 bases; nucleotides not matched to a gene: 5. CDR1 ENHRY and CDR2 SYGVKD come from the germline V gene. CDR3 residues: CAISETGTGVEQYF. The CDR3 bases are TGTGCCATCAGTGAAACCGGGACAGGGGTCGAGCAGTACTTC.

The rearrangement uses TRBV18 and TRBJ2-5; tentatively, D is TRBD2 (5 bases). V dropped 8 bases and J dropped 5 bases, with 15 bases sitting between them. The CDR3 is 13 amino acids. The V gene's germline CDR1 is KGHSH and CDR2 LQKENI. CDR3: CASLLPGNETQYF. The CDR3 DNA reads as TGTGCCAGCCTTCTTCCGGGAAACGAGACCCAGTACTTC.

The rearrangement uses TRBV19 and TRBJ1-4; 9 bases map to TRBD1. Germline V gene data show CDR1 as LNHDA and CDR2 as SQIVND (reference sequence). V lost 8 bases to trimming and J lost 0 bases; unmatched junction nucleotides: 13. The CDR3 is made up of 18 amino acids. CDR3 sequence: CASGTWTGEAPTNEKLFF. For the CDR3, the DNA is TGTGCCAGTGGGACTTGGACAGGGGAAGCCCCAACTAATGAAAAACTGTTTTTT.

J is TRBJ1-5 and V is TRBV29-1; tentative D call: TRBD1 (6 bases). The length of the CDR3 is 13 residues. Germline V gene data show CDR1 as SQVTM and CDR2 as ANQGSEA. V was cut by 4 bases and J by 2 bases, with 9 bases left in between. The chain's CDR3 is CSVAPGGNQPQHF. The CDR3 region has the DNA TGCAGCGTTGCACCAGGGGGCAATCAGCCCCAGCATTTT.

The rearrangement links TRBV27 to TRBJ2-1; TRBD1 is a possible D gene (5 bases). This CDR3 is built from 16 residues. Germline V gene sequence: CDR1 MNHEY, CDR2 SMNVEV (reference sequence). Between the trimmed V and J ends, which lost 3 bases and 3 bases, there was a span of 15 bases. This CDR3 is CASSFSQGMGYNEQFF. CDR3 DNA: TGTGCCAGCAGTTTCAGCCAGGGAATGGGCTACAATGAGCAGTTCTTC.

CDR3 protein: CASSFGGQGGNEQYF. The CDR3 DNA is TGTGCCAGTAGTTTTGGGGGACAGGGAGGAAACGAGCAGTACTTC. The J gene is TRBJ2-7, the V gene TRBV19, with 9 bases aligning to TRBD1. This CDR3 has 15 residues. V was pared by 5 bases and J by 5 bases, with 10 bases of the junction left unmatched. Looked up from germline, CDR1 is LNHDA and CDR2 is SQIVND (reference sequence).

V and J are TRBV19 and TRBJ1-5; D is unclear. This CDR3 comprises 15 residues. Germline CDR1 LNHDA, CDR2 SQIVND (reference sequence). V was shortened by 6 bases and J by 0 bases, with 12 bases between the two germline ends. The CDR3 loop is CASRPTIHSNQPQHF. CDR3 coding DNA: TGTGCCAGTAGACCCACAATACATAGCAATCAGCCCCAGCATTTT. The variable domain in full, completed from reference TRBV19 and TRBJ1-5, reads DGGITQSPKYLFRKEGQNVTLSCEQNLNHDAMYWYRQDPGQGLRLIYYSQIVNDFQKGDIAEGYSVSREKKESFPLTVTSAQKNPTAFYLCASRPTIHSNQPQHFGDGTRLSIL.

This chain uses TRBV2 with TRBJ1-1; D possibly corresponds to TRBD1 (5 bases). This CDR3 spans 14 amino acids. The V and J ends lost 1 base and 11 bases respectively, with 17 bases between them. In germline, CDR1 is SNHLY, CDR2 FYNNEI. As DNA, the CDR3 is TGTGCCAGCAGTGAAGTCCAGGGAACCCTACCCGCTTTCTTT. As protein: CASSEVQGTLPAFF.

This clone showed up just a few times. This rearrangement joins TRBV27 to TRBJ1-1, with D possibly matching TRBD1 (5 bases). The CDR3 has 13 residues. The V gene lost 5 bases and the J gene lost 5 bases, with 12 bases spanning the gap. The V gene's germline CDR1 is MNHEY and CDR2 SMNVEV (reference sequence). The CDR3 spells CASSLMGGTEAFF. For the CDR3, the DNA is TGTGCCAGCAGTCTGATGGGGGGGACTGAAGCTTTCTTT.

The CDR3 nucleotides read TGTGCCAGCTCACCGGGACAGAACACTGAAGCTTTCTTT. Its translation: CASSPGQNTEAFF. The chain recombines TRBV18 with TRBJ1-1; possibly TRBD1 for D (6 bases). Per the germline V gene, CDR1 is KGHSH and CDR2 is LQKENI. The CDR3 totals 13 residues. Trimming took 3 bases from V and 1 from J, leaving 6 bases between them.

The J gene is TRBJ1-2, the V gene TRBV2, with D possibly TRBD1 on 5 matching bases. The CDR3 runs to 13 residues. Trimming left V 9 bases short and J 0 bases short, with 11 bases between. CDR1 SNHLY and CDR2 FYNNEI come from the germline V gene. The CDR3 DNA sequence: TGTGCCAGAAGGGGCCTAGCTAACTATGGCTACACCTTC. This translates into CARRGLANYGYTF.

The chain links TRBV9 to TRBJ1-1; a weak D match, TRBD1 (6 bases). V lost 4 bases and J 1 base, leaving 11 bases between the germline ends. The CDR3 is 14 amino acids. Germline-derived CDR1 and CDR2 are SGDLS and YYNGEE. The CDR3 DNA is TGTGCCAGCAGCCCAGAGACAGGGAACACTGAAGCTTTCTTT. Translated, it gives CASSPETGNTEAFF. The whole variable domain, remainder taken from reference TRBV9 and TRBJ1-1, is DSGVTQTPKHLITATGQRVTLRCSPRSGDLSVYWYQQSLDQGLQFLIQYYNGEERAKGNILERFSAQQFPDLHSELNLSSLELGDSALYFCASSPETGNTEAFFGQGTRLTVV.

This clone occurred a few times. The V call is TRBV2, the J call TRBJ1-5, with D perhaps TRBD1 (5 bases). V lost 6 bases and J lost 2, with 17 bases in between. The CDR3 extends over 16 amino acids. CDR1 and CDR2 from the germline V gene are SNHLY and FYNNEI. CDR3 nucleotides: TGTGCCAGCAGGGGCGTTGGGAGGGGAGGCAATCAGCCCCAGCATTTT. Translating it yields CASRGVGRGGNQPQHF.

This chain uses TRBV5-6 with TRBJ2-2; D is possibly TRBD1 (5 bases). The germline CDR1 and CDR2 sequences are SGHDT and YYEEEE. Trimming took 2 bases from V and 7 from J, leaving 12 bases between them. CDR3 size: 14 residues. CDR3 coding DNA: TGTGCCAGCAGCTTCCAGGGCGTGAGCGGGGAGCTGTTTTTT. Encoded protein: CASSFQGVSGELFF.